The clone carrying this T cell receptor beta chain was counted only a few times. Its matching antigen is unknown. CDR1 ENHRY and CDR2 SYGVKD come from the germline V gene. The CDR3 spans 13 residues. Unmatched junction bases numbered 6, after V lost 10 bases and J lost 7 bases. This sample was taken from a study of cytomegalovirus exposure and HLA in healthy donors. Study information: The platform used for the 110 or so validation repertoires matched that of the roughly 630 first-cohort repertoires, a later analysis reported. Regarding the study as a whole: In vitro work confirmed that three CMV-associated chains recognize CMV antigens.

The donors were members of the roughly 130-subject validation cohort (separate from the approximately 670-subject first cohort). TCRdb keeps only in-frame clones here, not all; method: immunoSEQ multiplex PCR. Altogether about 140,000 clones are present, 80% to 90% being singletons, with the ten largest covering around 8%. The specimen was PBMCs. This receptor was identified in a woman aged 18-29 years in good health and CMV-seropositive. This sequence joins TRBV10-3 and TRBJ1-6, with 8 bases matching TRBD1. CDR3 DNA sequence: TGTGCCACCACGGACAGGGCGAATTCACCCCTCCACTTT. Residues: CATTDRANSPLHF.